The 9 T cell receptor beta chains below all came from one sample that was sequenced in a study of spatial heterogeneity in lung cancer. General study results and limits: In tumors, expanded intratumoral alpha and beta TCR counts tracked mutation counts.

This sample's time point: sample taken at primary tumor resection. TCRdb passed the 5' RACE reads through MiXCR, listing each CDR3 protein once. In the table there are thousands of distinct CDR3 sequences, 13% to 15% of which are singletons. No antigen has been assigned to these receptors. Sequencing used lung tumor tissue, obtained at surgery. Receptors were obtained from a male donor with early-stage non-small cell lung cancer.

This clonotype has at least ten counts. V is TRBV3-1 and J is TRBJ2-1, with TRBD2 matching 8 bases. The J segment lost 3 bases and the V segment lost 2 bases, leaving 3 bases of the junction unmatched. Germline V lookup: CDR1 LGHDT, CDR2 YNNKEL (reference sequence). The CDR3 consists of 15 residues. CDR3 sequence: CASSQSGSFYNEQFF. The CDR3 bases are TGTGCCAGCAGCCAAAGCGGGAGTTTCTACAATGAGCAGTTCTTC.

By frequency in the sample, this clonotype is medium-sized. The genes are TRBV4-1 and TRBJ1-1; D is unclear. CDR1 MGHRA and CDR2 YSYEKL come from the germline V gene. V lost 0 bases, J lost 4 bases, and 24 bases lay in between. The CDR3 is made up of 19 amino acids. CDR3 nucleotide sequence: TGCGCCAGCAGCCAAGACCCCCGGCGTACAGCGGGGTCCGGCACTGAAGCTTTCTTT. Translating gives CASSQDPRRTAGSGTEAFF.

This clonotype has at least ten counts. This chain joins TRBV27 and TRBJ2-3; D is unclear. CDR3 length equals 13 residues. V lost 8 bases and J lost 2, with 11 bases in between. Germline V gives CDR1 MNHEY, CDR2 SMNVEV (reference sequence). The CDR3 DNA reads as TGTGCCAGCGGTCGCACCAACACAGATACGCAGTATTTT. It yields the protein CASGRTNTDTQYF.

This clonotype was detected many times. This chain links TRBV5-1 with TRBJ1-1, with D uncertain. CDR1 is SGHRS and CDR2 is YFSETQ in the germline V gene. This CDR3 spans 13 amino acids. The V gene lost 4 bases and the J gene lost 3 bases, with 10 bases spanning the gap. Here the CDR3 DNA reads TGCGCCAGCAGCCAGGACCGGGACACTGAAGCTTTCTTT. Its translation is CASSQDRDTEAFF.

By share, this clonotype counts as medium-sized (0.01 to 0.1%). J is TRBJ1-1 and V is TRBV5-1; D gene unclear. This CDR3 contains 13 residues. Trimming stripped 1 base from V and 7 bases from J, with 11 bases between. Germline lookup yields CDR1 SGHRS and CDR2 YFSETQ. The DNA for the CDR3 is TGCGCCAGCAGCTTGTTGTCAGAAAGTGAAGCTTTCTTT. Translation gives CASSLLSESEAFF.

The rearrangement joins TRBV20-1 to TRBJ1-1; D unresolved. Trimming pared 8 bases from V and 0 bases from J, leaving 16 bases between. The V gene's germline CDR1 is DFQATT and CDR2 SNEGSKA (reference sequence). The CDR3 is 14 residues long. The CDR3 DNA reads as TGCAGTTCCCGGGCGAGGAGGATGAACACTGAAGCTTTCTTT. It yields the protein CSSRARRMNTEAFF.

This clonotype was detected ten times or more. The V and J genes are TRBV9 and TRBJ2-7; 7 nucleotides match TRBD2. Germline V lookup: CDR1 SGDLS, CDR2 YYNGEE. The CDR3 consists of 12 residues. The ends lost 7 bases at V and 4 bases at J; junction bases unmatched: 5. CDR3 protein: CASGGLGYEQYF. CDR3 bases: TGTGCCAGCGGAGGACTAGGATACGAGCAGTACTTC.

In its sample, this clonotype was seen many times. The CDR3 here is CASLYTGGSNEQYF. In nucleotides, the CDR3 is TGTGCCAGCCTCTATACAGGGGGGTCCAACGAGCAGTACTTC. The chain is built from TRBV6-1 and TRBJ2-7; TRBD1 matches 8 bases. CDR3 length: 14 residues. Trimming at V came to 8 bases and at J to 5 bases, leaving 11 bases not matched to a gene. In germline, CDR1 is MNHNS, CDR2 SASEGT.

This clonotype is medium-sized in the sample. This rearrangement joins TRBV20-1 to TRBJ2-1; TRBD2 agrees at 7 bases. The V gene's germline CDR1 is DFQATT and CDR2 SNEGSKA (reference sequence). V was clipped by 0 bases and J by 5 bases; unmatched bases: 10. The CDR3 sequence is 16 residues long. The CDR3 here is CSARDRAGLGNNEQFF. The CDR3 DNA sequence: TGCAGTGCTAGAGACCGAGCGGGACTGGGGAACAATGAGCAGTTCTTC.